This TCR beta chain was observed in a study of Graves' ophthalmopathy and Graves' hyperthyroidism. General study results and limits: Blood also contained most of the expanded thyroid clonotypes above 0.001 frequency.

The authors amplified TCR beta CDR3 regions, and they did so from RNA transcripts for repertoire sequencing. An initial RT-PCR round employing HTBI primers preceded a second-round multiplex PCR. TCRdb reprocessed the multiplex PCR reads with MiXCR, giving one entry per CDR3 protein. This table has 230,000 or so distinct CDR3 sequences, around 45% appearing once. The germline V and J ends were trimmed by 5 bases and 2 bases, with 13 bases remaining between them. CDR1 SGHAT and CDR2 FQNNGV come from the germline V gene. CDR3 length: 16 residues. As to this clonotype: The antigen remains unidentified.

The V gene is TRBV11-2, the J gene TRBJ2-6; D is unclear. This TCR derives from an adult man with Graves' ophthalmopathy. The specimen sequenced was peripheral blood. The CDR3 loop reads CASSPLSVTGANVLTF. CDR3 nucleotide sequence: TGTGCCAGCAGCCCACTTTCCGTAACTGGGGCCAACGTCCTGACTTTC. The full variable domain, completed using reference TRBV11-2 and TRBJ2-6, is EAGVAQSPRYKIIEKRQSVAFWCNPISGHATLYWYQQILGQGPKLLIQFQNNGVVDDSQLPKDRFSAERLKGVDSTLKIQPAKLEDSAVYLCASSPLSVTGANVLTFGAGSRLTVL.